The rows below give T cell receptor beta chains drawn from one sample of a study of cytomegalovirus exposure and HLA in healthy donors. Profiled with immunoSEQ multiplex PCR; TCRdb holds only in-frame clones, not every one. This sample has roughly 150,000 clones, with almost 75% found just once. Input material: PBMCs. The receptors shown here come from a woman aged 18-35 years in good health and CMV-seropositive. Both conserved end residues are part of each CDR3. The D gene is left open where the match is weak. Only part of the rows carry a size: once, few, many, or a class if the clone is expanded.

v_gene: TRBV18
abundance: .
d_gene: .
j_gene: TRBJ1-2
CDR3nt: TGTGCCAGCTCACGTCTAAATACGGGGGATAACTATGGCTACACCTTC
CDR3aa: CASSRLNTGDNYGYTF

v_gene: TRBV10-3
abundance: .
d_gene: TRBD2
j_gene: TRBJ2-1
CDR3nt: TGTGCCATCAGGGTGACTAGCGGGGGTTACAATGAGCAGTTCTTC
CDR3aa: CAIRVTSGGYNEQFF

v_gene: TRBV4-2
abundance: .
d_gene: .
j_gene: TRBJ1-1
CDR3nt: TGTGCCAGCAGCCAAGATCCCCGGACTGAAGCTTTCTTT
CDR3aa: CASSQDPRTEAFF

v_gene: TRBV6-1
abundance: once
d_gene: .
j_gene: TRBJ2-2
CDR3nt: TGTGCCAGCAGGGGGGGAGGGGGTGACACCGGGGAGCTGTTTTTT
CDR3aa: CASRGGGGDTGELFF

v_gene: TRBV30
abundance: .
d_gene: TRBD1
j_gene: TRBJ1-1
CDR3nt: TGTGCCTGGAGACAGGACAGGTACACTGAAGCTTTCTTT
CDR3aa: CAWRQDRYTEAFF

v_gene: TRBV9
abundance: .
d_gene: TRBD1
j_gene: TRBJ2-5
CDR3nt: TGTGCCAGCAGCGTAGCCGGGACAGGGGGCTTGGAGACCCAGTACTTC
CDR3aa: CASSVAGTGGLETQYF

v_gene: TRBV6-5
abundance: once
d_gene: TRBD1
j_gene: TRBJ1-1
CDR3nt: TGTGCCAGCTTAAGAGGACACAGGGGACACACTGAAGCTTTCTTT
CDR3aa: CASLRGHRGHTEAFF

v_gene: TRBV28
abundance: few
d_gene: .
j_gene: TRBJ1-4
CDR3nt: TGTGCCAGCACACCAGGACAACTGAATGAAAAACTGTTTTTT
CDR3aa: CASTPGQLNEKLFF

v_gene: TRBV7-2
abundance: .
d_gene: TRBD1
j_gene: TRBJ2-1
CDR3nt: TGTGCCAGCAGCTTAAGACAGGGGTGGAATGAGCAGTTCTTC
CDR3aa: CASSLRQGWNEQFF

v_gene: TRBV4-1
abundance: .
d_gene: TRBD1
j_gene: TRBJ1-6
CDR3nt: TGCGCCAGCAGCCAAGGAGGGGGCGATAATTCACCCCTCCACTTT
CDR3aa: CASSQGGGDNSPLHF

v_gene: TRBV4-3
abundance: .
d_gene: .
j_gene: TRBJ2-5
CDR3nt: TGCGCCAGCAGCCAAGATACGGAAGAGACCCAGTACTTC
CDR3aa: CASSQDTEETQYF

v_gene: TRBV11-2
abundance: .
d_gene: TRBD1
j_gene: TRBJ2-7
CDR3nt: TGTGCCAGCGGGACAGGGGGTTACGAGCAGTACTTC
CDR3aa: CASGTGGYEQYF

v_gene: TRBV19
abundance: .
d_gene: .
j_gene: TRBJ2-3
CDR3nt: TGTGCCAGTAGTACCAGTGCGGGCACAGATACGCAGTATTTT
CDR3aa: CASSTSAGTDTQYF

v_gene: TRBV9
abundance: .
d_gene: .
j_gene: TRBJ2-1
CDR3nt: TGTGCCAGCAGCCTCGGGAACAATGAGCAGTTCTTC
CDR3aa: CASSLGNNEQFF

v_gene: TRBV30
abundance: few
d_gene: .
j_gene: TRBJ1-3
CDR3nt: TGTGCCTGGAGTGTACCTGGGGGCCCCAGCCCCGACAAAGCCATATATTTT
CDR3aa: CAWSVPGGPSPDKAIYF

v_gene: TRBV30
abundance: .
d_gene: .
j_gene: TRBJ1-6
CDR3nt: TGTGCCTGGAATCTGGGCACCGCTTCACCCCTCCACTTT
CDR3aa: CAWNLGTASPLHF

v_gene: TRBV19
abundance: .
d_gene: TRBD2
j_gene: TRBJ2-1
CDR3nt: TGTGCCAGTAGTGCGGGGGGGACGAGCTACAATGAGCAGTTCTTC
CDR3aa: CASSAGGTSYNEQFF

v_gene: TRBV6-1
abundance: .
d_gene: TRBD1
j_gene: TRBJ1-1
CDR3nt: TGTGCCAGCAGTACCCCGCGGACAGGGGGCTCTGAAGCTTTCTTT
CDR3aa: CASSTPRTGGSEAFF

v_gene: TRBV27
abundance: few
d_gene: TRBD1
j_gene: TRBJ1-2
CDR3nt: TGTGCCAGCAGTTCTGACAGGGACGGCTATGGCTACACCTTC
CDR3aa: CASSSDRDGYGYTF

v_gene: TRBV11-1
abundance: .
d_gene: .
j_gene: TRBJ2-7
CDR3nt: TGTGCCAGCAGCTTAGCGCCTTCGACTCCGATCGAGCAGTACTTC
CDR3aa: CASSLAPSTPIEQYF

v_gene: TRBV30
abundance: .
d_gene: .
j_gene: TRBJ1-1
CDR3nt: TGTGCCTGGAGGAGGGCTCTCGCTGAAGCTTTCTTT
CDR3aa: CAWRRALAEAFF

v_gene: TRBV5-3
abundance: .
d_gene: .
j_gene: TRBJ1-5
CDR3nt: TGTGCCAGAAGCTTGTTTCCTTCGGTCCGGGAGGTTGGGGAGCAATCAGCCCAGCATTTT
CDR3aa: CARSLFPSVREVGEQSAQHF

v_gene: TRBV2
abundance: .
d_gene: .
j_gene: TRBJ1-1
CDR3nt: TGTGCCAGCTCACAGGGTAAAGCTTTCTTT
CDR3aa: CASSQGKAFF

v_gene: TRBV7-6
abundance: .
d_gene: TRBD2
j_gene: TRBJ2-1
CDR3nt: TGTGCCAGCAGCTTAGCGCGTTCAAGCGGGGGGCCTTACAATGAGCAGTTCTTC
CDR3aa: CASSLARSSGGPYNEQFF

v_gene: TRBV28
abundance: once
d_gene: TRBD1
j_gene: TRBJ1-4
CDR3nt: TGTGCCAGCAGTTCACAGGGGGCTGAGGGTGAAAAACTGTTTTTT
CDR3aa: CASSSQGAEGEKLFF

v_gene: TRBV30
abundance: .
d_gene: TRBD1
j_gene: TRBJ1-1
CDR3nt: TGTGCCTTGAGGGGGACAGGGGGCACTGAAGCTTTCTTT
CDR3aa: CALRGTGGTEAFF

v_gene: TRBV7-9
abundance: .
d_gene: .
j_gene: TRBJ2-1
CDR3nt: TGTGCCAGCGGTCTAGCCGTATATGAGCAGTTCTTC
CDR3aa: CASGLAVYEQFF